The T cell receptor beta chain under discussion was sequenced for a study of OX40 agonist ivuxolimab in advanced cancers. The repertoire was sequenced with immunoSEQ multiplex PCR; TCRdb's copy has only in-frame clones and lacks some. Here the sample spans 60,000 to 80,000 clones, about 85% being singletons. This clone occurred a few times. After removal of 1 base from V and 4 bases from J, the junction contained 7 bases not matched to a gene. The germline V gene encodes CDR1 KGHSH and CDR2 LQKENI. The CDR3 length is 15 residues. Anyone with autoimmune disease history or systemic immunosuppression was excluded.

This sequence joins TRBV18 and TRBJ2-7; 7 nucleotides match TRBD1. The clonotype originates from an adult with an advanced solid tumor such as melanoma, head and neck, liver or kidney cancer. The input for sequencing was CD4+ or CD8+ T cells sorted from blood, taken in a trial of the OX40 agonist ivuxolimab. CDR3 nucleotide sequence: TGTGCCAGCTCACCACGGCAGGGGGAAGTGTACGAGCAGTACTTC. This gives the protein CASSPRQGEVYEQYF. Drawing the rest from reference TRBV18 and TRBJ2-7, the complete variable domain is NAGVMQNPRHLVRRRGQEARLRCSPMKGHSHVYWYRQLPEEGLKFMVYLQKENIIDESGMPKERFSAEFPKEGPSILRIQQVVRGDSAAYFCASSPRQGEVYEQYFGPGTRLTVT.